This record concerns one T cell receptor beta chain sequence. Germline CDR1 reads MNHEY; CDR2 reads SMNVEV (reference sequence). CDR3 length: 15 amino acids. V was shortened by 5 bases and J by 2 bases, with 12 bases between the two germline ends. This record comes from a study of technical replicates of blood from a handful of donors. Libraries were prepared by immunoSEQ multiplex PCR; TCRdb keeps only in-frame clonotypes and omits some of them. The sample consists of tens of thousands of clones, approximately 98% of them appearing once. What was sequenced was T cells isolated from PBMCs. The chain has TRBV27 and TRBJ2-2; maybe TRBD2 (5 bases). The source is a human donor in good health. The CDR3 nucleotides are TGTGCCAGCAGTCTGTGGACTTTTAACACCGGGGAGCTGTTTTTT. As protein: CASSLWTFNTGELFF.